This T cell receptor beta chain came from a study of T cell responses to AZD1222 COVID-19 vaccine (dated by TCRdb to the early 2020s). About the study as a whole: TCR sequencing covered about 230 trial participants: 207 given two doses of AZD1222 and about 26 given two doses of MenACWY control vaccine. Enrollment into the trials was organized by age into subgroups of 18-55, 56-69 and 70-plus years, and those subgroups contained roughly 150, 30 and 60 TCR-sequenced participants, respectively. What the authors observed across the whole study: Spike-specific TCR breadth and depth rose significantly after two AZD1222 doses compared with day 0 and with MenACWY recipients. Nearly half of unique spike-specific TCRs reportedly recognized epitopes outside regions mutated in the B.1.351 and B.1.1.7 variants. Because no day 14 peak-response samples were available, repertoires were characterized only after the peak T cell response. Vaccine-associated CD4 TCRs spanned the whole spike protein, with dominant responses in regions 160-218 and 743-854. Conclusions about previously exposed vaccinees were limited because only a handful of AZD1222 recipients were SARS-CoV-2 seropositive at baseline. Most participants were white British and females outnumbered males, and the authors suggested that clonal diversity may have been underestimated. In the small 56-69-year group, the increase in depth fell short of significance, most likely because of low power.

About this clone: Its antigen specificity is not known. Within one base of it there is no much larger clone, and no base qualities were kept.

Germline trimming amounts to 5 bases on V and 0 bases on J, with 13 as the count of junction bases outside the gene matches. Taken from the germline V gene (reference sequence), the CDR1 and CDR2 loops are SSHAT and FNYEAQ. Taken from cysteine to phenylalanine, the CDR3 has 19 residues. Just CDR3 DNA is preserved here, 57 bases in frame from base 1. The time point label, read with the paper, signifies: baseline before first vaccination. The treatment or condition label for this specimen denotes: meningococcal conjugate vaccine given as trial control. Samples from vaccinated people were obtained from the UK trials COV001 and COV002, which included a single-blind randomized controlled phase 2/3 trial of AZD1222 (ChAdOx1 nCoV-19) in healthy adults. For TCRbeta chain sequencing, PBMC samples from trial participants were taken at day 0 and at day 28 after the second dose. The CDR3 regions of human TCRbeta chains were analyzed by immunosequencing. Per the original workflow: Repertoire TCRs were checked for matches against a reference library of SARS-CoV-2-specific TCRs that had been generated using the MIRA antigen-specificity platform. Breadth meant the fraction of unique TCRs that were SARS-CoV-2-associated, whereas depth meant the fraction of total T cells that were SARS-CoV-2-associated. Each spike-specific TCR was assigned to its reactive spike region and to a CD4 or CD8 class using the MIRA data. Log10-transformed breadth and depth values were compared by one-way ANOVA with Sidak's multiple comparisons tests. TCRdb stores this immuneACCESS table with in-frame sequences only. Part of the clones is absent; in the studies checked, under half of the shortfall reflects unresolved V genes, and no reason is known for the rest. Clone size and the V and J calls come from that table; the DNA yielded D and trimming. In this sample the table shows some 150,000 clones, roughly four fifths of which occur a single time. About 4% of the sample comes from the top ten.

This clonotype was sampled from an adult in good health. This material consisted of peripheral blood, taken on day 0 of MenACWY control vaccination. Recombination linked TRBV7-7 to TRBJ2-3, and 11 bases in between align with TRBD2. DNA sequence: TGTGCCAGCAGCCTGCTAGCGGGGGGATCCTCCTCTAGCACAGATACGCAGTATTTT. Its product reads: CASSLLAGGSSSSTDTQYF. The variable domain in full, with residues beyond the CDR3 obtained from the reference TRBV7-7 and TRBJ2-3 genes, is GAGVSQSPRYKVTKRGQDVTLRCDPISSHATLYWYQQALGQGPEFLTYFNYEAQPDKSGLPSDRFSAERPEGSISTLTIQRTEQRDSAMYRCASSLLAGGSSSSTDTQYFGPGTRLTVL.